What follows is one T cell receptor (beta chain) and its context. Its cognate antigen is unknown. The TCR beta cDNA libraries contained unique molecular identifiers. TCRdb redid the calling of the PCR reads with MiXCR, one entry per CDR3 protein. The sample has some 690,000 distinct CDR3 sequences, 30% seen once. This entry comes from a study of post-analysis software for immune sequencing data. Germline V lookup: CDR1 SQVTM, CDR2 ANQGSEA. This CDR3 has 14 amino acids. With V trimmed by 4 bases and J by 5 bases, 6 bases remained unmatched. General study points: Significantly decreased normalized Chao1 diversity was recorded for multiple sclerosis patients relative to controls. Higher frequency in patients than in controls was seen for about five TRBV segments, with TRBV5-6, TRBV5-1 and TRBV20-1 among them. F-measure co-clustering was strong for batch-matched samples.

The source is a girl between 10 and 17 years old with multiple sclerosis. This chain connects TRBV29-1 to TRBJ2-7; TRBD2 matches at 12 bases. Source material: blood. The CDR3 loop is CSVAMTSGSNEQYF. The CDR3 region has the DNA TGCAGCGTTGCCATGACTAGCGGGAGTAACGAGCAGTACTTC.